This T cell receptor (beta chain) was identified during a study of blood T cell repertoires in COVID-19. This CDR3 comprises 14 residues. V was trimmed by 4 bases and J by 2 bases, leaving 9 bases between them. Germline assignment: CDR1 SNHLY and CDR2 FYNNEI. Generated by immunoSEQ multiplex PCR, the TCRdb table keeps only in-frame clones and is missing some. This sample has 440,000 or so clones, with 70% to 90% found just once. The sequenced sample was peripheral blood. This TCR was recovered from a woman between 40 and 50 years old with COVID-19, enrolled during active disease. The chain has TRBV2 and TRBJ1-5; the D is unclear. The CDR3 loop reads CASSGLLGNQPQHF. Here the CDR3 DNA reads TGTGCCAGCAGTGGCCTACTGGGCAATCAGCCCCAGCATTTT.